Below are 28 T cell receptor beta chains sequenced from a single sample in a study of blood T cells in healthy people across ages. Together with a sample-barcoded 5' primer, a J-beta primer mix was included in a second PCR lasting about 6 to 11 cycles. TCRdb fed the 5' RACE reads into MiXCR, producing one record per CDR3 protein. Seen here are approximately 850,000 distinct CDR3 sequences, around 43% observed once, and the top ten hold approximately 20%. The specimen was blood. The origin of the receptors is a man aged 60 to 69 in good health.

The chain has TRBV5-5 and TRBJ1-2; 7 bases fit TRBD1. The CDR3 runs to 14 residues. Looked up from germline, CDR1 is SGHKS and CDR2 is YYEKEE (reference sequence). After removal of 5 bases from V and 2 bases from J, the junction contained 6 bases not matched to a gene. The CDR3 loop is CASRPGTVNYGYTF. As DNA, the CDR3 is TGTGCCAGCAGGCCCGGGACAGTCAACTATGGCTACACCTTC.

J is TRBJ1-4 and V is TRBV7-9, with D possibly being TRBD1 (5 bases). Looked up from germline, CDR1 is SEHNR and CDR2 is FQNEAQ (reference sequence). CDR3 length: 15 amino acids. V dropped 5 bases and J dropped 5 bases, with 15 bases sitting between them. CDR3: CASSISGGRNEKLFF. In DNA, the CDR3 is TGTGCCAGCAGCATATCCGGGGGGAGGAATGAAAAACTGTTTTTT.

This clonotype was seen a few times. This rearrangement joins TRBV12-3 or TRBV12-4 to TRBJ1-4; D unclear. V lost 0 bases and J 8 bases, leaving 10 bases between the germline ends. CDR3 size: 14 residues. Here the CDR3 DNA reads TGTGCCAGCAGTTTAGCGCGTGGTGGCGAAAAACTGTTTTTT. Protein: CASSLARGGEKLFF.

This clonotype was found a few times. V gene TRBV6-6 combines with J gene TRBJ2-3, with TRBD1 identical over 8 bases. There are 14 residues in the CDR3. The germline V gene has CDR1 MNHNY and CDR2 SVGAGI (reference sequence). Unmatched junction bases numbered 7, after V lost 7 bases and J lost 4 bases. The CDR3 loop reads CASTRTGRADTQYF. The CDR3 coding sequence is TGTGCCAGCACCAGGACAGGGAGAGCAGATACGCAGTATTTT.

CDR3 bases: TGTGCCAGCAGCTTAGAGGGGGACCTTTTTCTTAAAGCCAAAAACATTCAGTACTTC. Protein product: CASSLEGDLFLKAKNIQYF. This sequence joins TRBV7-2 and TRBJ2-4; D may be TRBD1 (6 bases). Germline lookup yields CDR1 SGHTA and CDR2 FQGNSA. Trimming cost V 1 base and J 0 bases, with 19 bases left between them. This CDR3 comprises 19 residues.

The rearrangement joins TRBV29-1 to TRBJ2-3; the D is unclear. The CDR3 totals 15 residues. Trimming took 6 bases from V and 1 from J, leaving 17 bases between them. CDR1 is SQVTM, CDR2 ANQGSEA, per germline. CDR3 bases: TGCAGCGTCGACCCACCCGGTGGGGGCACAGATACGCAGTATTTT. Protein sequence: CSVDPPGGGTDTQYF.

This clonotype was observed at least ten times. The chain joins TRBV15 to TRBJ2-6, with 12 bases matching TRBD2. Germline V CDR1 and CDR2: LNHNV, YYDKDF (reference sequence). This CDR3 contains 19 residues. Unmatched junction bases numbered 12, after V lost 5 bases and J lost 4 bases. The CDR3 DNA is TGTGCCACCAGCGGCGCGACTAGCGGGGGTTCAAAAGGGGCCAACGTCCTGACTTTC. Translated, it gives CATSGATSGGSKGANVLTF.

This clonotype came up many times. The chain is built from TRBV12-3 or TRBV12-4 and TRBJ2-5; possibly TRBD2 for D (5 bases). The CDR3 length is 14 residues. Trimming removed 3 bases at V and 2 bases at J, with 10 bases between. The CDR3 loop is CASSFAGGQETQYF. The CDR3 coding sequence is TGTGCCAGCAGTTTTGCGGGTGGGCAAGAGACCCAGTACTTC.

The chain couples TRBV28 to TRBJ2-1; the D is unclear. Germline CDR1 is MDHEN and CDR2 is SYDVKM. Trimming removed 2 bases from V and 9 bases from J, with 11 bases in between. This CDR3 has 13 amino acids. CDR3 coding DNA: TGTGCCAGCAGTTTAATGACTGTACCTGAGCAGTTCTTC. Protein: CASSLMTVPEQFF.

This clonotype appeared a few times. The gene calls are TRBV7-6 and TRBJ2-5; D is uncertain. Trimming cost V 2 bases and J 5 bases, with 3 bases left between them. Germline V gene lookup returns CDR1 SGHVS and CDR2 FNYEAQ. This CDR3 is built from 11 residues. In DNA form, the CDR3 reads TGTGCCAGCAGCTTACATGAGACCCAGTACTTC. Encoded protein: CASSLHETQYF. The full variable domain, completed using reference TRBV7-6 and TRBJ2-5, is GAGVSQSPRYKVTKRGQDVALRCDPISGHVSLYWYRQALGQGPEFLTYFNYEAQQDKSGLPNDRFSAERPEGSISTLTIQRTEQRDSAMYRCASSLHETQYFGPGTRLLVL.

Of note for this clonotype: It may be a read error: a sequence one base away is much more abundant. The chain joins TRBV7-9 to TRBJ1-2; D unclear. The germline CDR1 and CDR2 sequences are SEHNR and FQNEAQ (reference sequence). CDR3 length equals 14 residues. The CDR3 spells CASSPRGLNCGYTF. CDR3 bases: TGTGCCAGCAGCCCTCGAGGACTTAACTGTGGCTACACCTTC.

The chain uses TRBV28 and TRBJ1-2; no clear D gene. Germline values: CDR1 MDHEN, CDR2 SYDVKM. V was trimmed by 6 bases and J by 8 bases, leaving 31 bases between them. This CDR3 region has 18 residues. CDR3 in DNA: TGTGCCAGCAGCCCTTTCAGGCGTATGAGCCGTTATCAGAGCGGCTACACCTTC. It specifies CASSPFRRMSRYQSGYTF.

This clonotype was recorded at least ten times. Relative to the germline gene, one junction end is altered; a read error may explain this. The chain is built from TRBV5-1 and TRBJ2-3; D remains unclear. The CDR3 sequence is 12 residues long. Germline lookup yields CDR1 SGHRS and CDR2 YFSETQ. CDR3 loop: CASSPDTDTQYF. The CDR3 nucleotides read TGTGCCAGCAGCCCCGACACAGATACGCAGTATTTT.

This clonotype showed up just a few times. The genes are TRBV11-2 and TRBJ2-7; TRBD1 matches 7 bases. V shed 5 bases and J 5 bases; nucleotides not matched to a gene: 12. The CDR3 is 15 amino acids. From germline, CDR1 is SGHAT and CDR2 FQNNGV. The CDR3 sequence is CASSVLQGSINEQYF. For the CDR3, the DNA is TGTGCCAGCAGCGTATTACAGGGGAGCATAAACGAGCAGTACTTC. The entire variable domain, with the rest obtained from reference TRBV11-2 and TRBJ2-7, is as follows: EAGVAQSPRYKIIEKRQSVAFWCNPISGHATLYWYQQILGQGPKLLIQFQNNGVVDDSQLPKDRFSAERLKGVDSTLKIQPAKLEDSAVYLCASSVLQGSINEQYFGPGTRLTVT.

This clonotype was counted between two and nine times. The genes are TRBV20-1 and TRBJ1-1; the D is unclear. The V gene lost 0 bases and the J gene lost 0 bases, with 11 bases spanning the gap. The CDR3 consists of 15 residues. Germline CDR1 DFQATT, CDR2 SNEGSKA (reference sequence). This CDR3 reads CSAREGTTLNTEAFF. CDR3 DNA: TGCAGTGCTAGAGAGGGCACAACCCTGAACACTGAAGCTTTCTTT.

In regard to this clonotype: This could be a read error, since a much larger clone is one nucleotide away. This rearrangement joins TRBV2 to TRBJ1-2; 9 nucleotides align to TRBD1. After removal of 3 bases from V and 8 bases from J, the junction contained 7 bases not matched to a gene. CDR1 SNHLY and CDR2 FYNNEI come from the germline V gene. The CDR3 is 14 amino acids. The CDR3: CASSETGGGEGYTF. Here the CDR3 DNA reads TGTGCCAGCAGTGAGACAGGGGGGGGAGAAGGCTACACCTTC.

The table lists this clonotype with a count of one. V is TRBV6-1 and J is TRBJ1-2; tentatively, D is TRBD1 (5 bases). There are 15 residues in the CDR3. The germline CDR1 and CDR2 sequences are MNHNS and SASEGT. Trimming cost V 1 base and J 0 bases, with 9 bases left between them. CDR3 nucleotide sequence: TGTGCCAGCAGTGAAGAGGGACCAGCTAACTATGGCTACACCTTC. This codes for CASSEEGPANYGYTF.

This clonotype occurred a few times. This sequence joins TRBV20-1 and TRBJ1-6; 8 positions agree with TRBD1. CDR1 and CDR2 from the germline V gene are DFQATT and SNEGSKA (reference sequence). J gave up 2 bases and V 8 bases, and 5 bases lay outside the gene matches. This CDR3 region has 14 residues. CDR3: CSPGGATYNSPLHF. The CDR3 nucleotides read TGCAGTCCAGGGGGCGCCACCTATAATTCACCCCTCCACTTT.

In its sample, this clonotype was seen many times. This chain links TRBV7-3 with TRBJ2-1; the D gene is possibly TRBD2 (6 bases). Germline V CDR1 and CDR2: SGHTA, FQGTGA. Trimming left V 3 bases short and J 4 bases short, with 13 bases between. This CDR3 is 15 amino acids long. The CDR3 is CASSFSRDSYNEQFF. DNA for the CDR3: TGTGCCAGCAGCTTTTCGCGGGACTCGTACAATGAGCAGTTCTTC.

The genes are TRBV28 and TRBJ1-1, with D possibly matching TRBD1 (5 bases). Germline CDR1 reads MDHEN; CDR2 reads SYDVKM. The CDR3 covers 14 residues. V dropped 5 bases and J dropped 2 bases, with 12 bases sitting between them. The CDR3 region has the DNA TGTGCCAGCAGTCGCCTGGGGGGAAACACTGAAGCTTTCTTT. It yields the protein CASSRLGGNTEAFF.

The rearrangement uses TRBV24-1 and TRBJ2-1, with D possibly matching TRBD1 (6 bases). Germline V gene data show CDR1 as KGHDR and CDR2 as SFDVKD. This CDR3 spans 16 amino acids. The V end was cut by 1 base, the J end by 3 bases, with 12 bases between. The CDR3 DNA follows: TGTGCCACCAGTGATTTAAAGGGGGTGGACTACAATGAGCAGTTCTTC. Protein product: CATSDLKGVDYNEQFF.

The V and J genes are TRBV2 and TRBJ1-2; TRBD1 matches at 8 bases. Germline CDR1 is SNHLY and CDR2 is FYNNEI. This CDR3 has 14 amino acids. V lost 3 bases to trimming and J lost 5 bases; unmatched junction nucleotides: 5. CDR3: CASSDLTGVYGYTF. The CDR3 DNA reads as TGTGCCAGCAGTGATCTGACAGGGGTGTATGGCTACACCTTC.

The rearrangement links TRBV5-1 to TRBJ2-7, with 7 bases identical to TRBD2. Germline V CDR1 and CDR2: SGHRS, YFSETQ. J gave up 0 bases and V 5 bases, and 8 bases lay outside the gene matches. The CDR3 covers 15 residues. CDR3 sequence reads: CASRTSVGNSYEQYF. The CDR3 nucleotides are TGCGCCAGCAGAACTAGCGTCGGGAACTCCTACGAGCAGTACTTC.

This clonotype was detected ten times or more. J is TRBJ2-7 and V is TRBV20-1, with a weak D call TRBD1 (6 bases). V dropped 5 bases and J dropped 2 bases, with 19 bases sitting between them. This CDR3 has 15 amino acids. Per the germline V gene, CDR1 is DFQATT and CDR2 is SNEGSKA (reference sequence). The CDR3 DNA sequence: TGCAGTGCTCGATTACAGGGCCTCCCCGCCTACGAGCAGTACTTC. Translating gives CSARLQGLPAYEQYF.

This clonotype occurred once. The chain carries TRBV27 and TRBJ2-4; D perhaps matches TRBD2 (7 bases). The CDR3 consists of 15 residues. Trimming removed 3 bases at V and 6 bases at J, with 15 bases between. Germline V gene lookup returns CDR1 MNHEY and CDR2 SMNVEV (reference sequence). Written as DNA, the CDR3 is TGTGCCAGCAGTTTGGGAGGGGGGCCCATAAACATTCAGTACTTC. Translation gives CASSLGGGPINIQYF.

The genes are TRBV4-1 and TRBJ2-3, with 8 nucleotides matching TRBD2. Trimming removed 2 bases from V and 5 bases from J; junction bases left unmatched: 15. Germline V gene sequence: CDR1 MGHRA, CDR2 YSYEKL. The CDR3 runs 18 residues. In DNA, the CDR3 is TGCGCCAGCAGCCAAAGCGGGGGCCGCCCAAACCCTGGAGATACGCAGTATTTT. Protein: CASSQSGGRPNPGDTQYF.

In its sample, this clonotype was seen a few times. The chain joins TRBV9 to TRBJ2-5, with D maybe TRBD1 (6 bases). The CDR3 has 15 residues. The germline V gene has CDR1 SGDLS and CDR2 YYNGEE. V lost 4 bases, J lost 1 base, and 14 bases lay in between. This CDR3 is CASSSGGTSQETQYF. The CDR3 nucleotides read TGTGCCAGCAGCTCGGGTGGGACAAGCCAAGAGACCCAGTACTTC. The full variable domain, its missing parts supplied by reference TRBV9 and TRBJ2-5, is DSGVTQTPKHLITATGQRVTLRCSPRSGDLSVYWYQQSLDQGLQFLIQYYNGEERAKGNILERFSAQQFPDLHSELNLSSLELGDSALYFCASSSGGTSQETQYFGPGTRLLVL.

This chain uses TRBV20-1 with TRBJ1-2, with 12 bases identical to TRBD1. Germline assignment: CDR1 DFQATT and CDR2 SNEGSKA (reference sequence). The CDR3 sequence is 16 residues long. With V trimmed by 2 bases and J by 8 bases, 12 bases remained unmatched. CDR3 DNA sequence: TGCAGTGCTAGATTCTCCCTCCGGGACAGGGGGCACGGCTACACCTTC. Amino acids: CSARFSLRDRGHGYTF.